These T cell receptor beta chains were read from a single sample in a study of CD8 T cells in ankylosing spondylitis. Each CDR3 protein is one row after TCRdb ran MiXCR on the 5' RACE reads. The sample lists under 200,000 distinct CDR3 sequences, around a tenth occurring once. Sequencing input: blood, either unsorted or a sorted T cell fraction (not recorded which). The receptor source for this set is a female donor with ankylosing spondylitis or in good health (not recorded which). The CDR3 runs from the conserved cysteine through the conserved F or W. Each record gives: V gene, J gene, clone size, D gene, CDR3 DNA, CDR3 protein. A D gene is named only where the DNA matches it firmly. Size is stated for part of the rows, as once, few or many counts, or as a class when the clone is expanded.

v_call: TRBV7-2
j_call: TRBJ2-7
clone_size: many
d_call: .
cdr3_nt: TGTGCCAGCAGTTGCCACGGGTGTTCCTACGAGCAGTACTTC
cdr3_aa: CASSCHGCSYEQYF

v_call: TRBV30
j_call: TRBJ2-1
clone_size: few
d_call: TRBD2
cdr3_nt: TGTGCCTGGAGTGTAGCCAGCGGGGCCTACAATGAGCAGTTCTTC
cdr3_aa: CAWSVASGAYNEQFF

v_call: TRBV2
j_call: TRBJ1-6
clone_size: many
d_call: .
cdr3_nt: TGTGCCAGCAGTGCCGCCAGGGCTGGTTCACCCCTCCACTTT
cdr3_aa: CASSAARAGSPLHF

v_call: TRBV5-1
j_call: TRBJ2-7
clone_size: .
d_call: TRBD1
cdr3_nt: TGCGCCAGCAGCAACGGACAGGGGGCGCTCGAGCAGTACTTC
cdr3_aa: CASSNGQGALEQYF

v_call: TRBV18
j_call: TRBJ2-1
clone_size: once
d_call: .
cdr3_nt: TGTGCCAGCTCACCAAGGGCGGGGGCCTCGTACAATGAGCAGTTCTTC
cdr3_aa: CASSPRAGASYNEQFF

v_call: TRBV27
j_call: TRBJ2-1
clone_size: few
d_call: .
cdr3_nt: TGTGCCAGCAGCCTGAGGATGGGGGGTGCGGGTGAGCAGTTCTTC
cdr3_aa: CASSLRMGGAGEQFF

v_call: TRBV2
j_call: TRBJ1-1
clone_size: many
d_call: TRBD1
cdr3_nt: TGTGCCAGCAGTGGACAGGGGGGCGCTGAAGCTTTCTTT
cdr3_aa: CASSGQGGAEAFF

v_call: TRBV28
j_call: TRBJ2-7
clone_size: few
d_call: .
cdr3_nt: TGTGCCAGCAGCCGAACAGGGACTCCCTACGAGCAGTACTTC
cdr3_aa: CASSRTGTPYEQYF

v_call: TRBV20-1
j_call: TRBJ1-1
clone_size: .
d_call: .
cdr3_nt: TGCAGTGCTAGAGGCCATTACACTGAAGCTTTCTTT
cdr3_aa: CSARGHYTEAFF

v_call: TRBV13
j_call: TRBJ2-3
clone_size: .
d_call: .
cdr3_nt: TGTGCCAGCAGCCCAACAGGAAGTAGCACAGATACGCAGTATTTT
cdr3_aa: CASSPTGSSTDTQYF

v_call: TRBV5-6
j_call: TRBJ2-7
clone_size: few
d_call: TRBD2
cdr3_nt: TGTGCCAGCAGCTTCCTAGCGGGAGACGGAGGCTACGAGCAGTACTTC
cdr3_aa: CASSFLAGDGGYEQYF

v_call: TRBV27
j_call: TRBJ1-6
clone_size: .
d_call: .
cdr3_nt: TGTGCCAGCAGTCTCGCCGGGACGAGGAATTCACCCCTCCACTTT
cdr3_aa: CASSLAGTRNSPLHF

v_call: TRBV9
j_call: TRBJ2-1
clone_size: .
d_call: .
cdr3_nt: TGTGCCAGCAGCGCCCAGGGGCGAAGGATGAAAAATGAGCAGTTCTTC
cdr3_aa: CASSAQGRRMKNEQFF

v_call: TRBV29-1
j_call: TRBJ1-1
clone_size: many
d_call: .
cdr3_nt: TGCGCAACCGAGGGACCGAACACTGAAGCTTTCTTT
cdr3_aa: CATEGPNTEAFF

v_call: TRBV27
j_call: TRBJ1-5
clone_size: few
d_call: .
cdr3_nt: TGTGCCAGCAGTCTAACACAGGGTAGTCATCAGCCCCAGCATTTT
cdr3_aa: CASSLTQGSHQPQHF

v_call: TRBV6-5
j_call: TRBJ2-3
clone_size: few
d_call: TRBD2
cdr3_nt: TGTGCCAGCAGTTACCTAGCGGCCCTAGATACGCAGTATTTT
cdr3_aa: CASSYLAALDTQYF

v_call: TRBV10-2
j_call: TRBJ2-1
clone_size: .
d_call: TRBD1
cdr3_nt: TGCGCCAGCAGTGAAGTAGGGGGCCCAGACAATGAGCAGTTCTTC
cdr3_aa: CASSEVGGPDNEQFF

v_call: TRBV10-3
j_call: TRBJ2-7
clone_size: many
d_call: .
cdr3_nt: TGTGCCATCAGTGGAGTCAACTACGAGCAGTACTTC
cdr3_aa: CAISGVNYEQYF

v_call: TRBV20-1
j_call: TRBJ2-5
clone_size: .
d_call: .
cdr3_nt: TGCAGTGCTAGACCACGCCAAGTTGGCCAAGAGACCCAGTACTTC
cdr3_aa: CSARPRQVGQETQYF

v_call: TRBV5-1
j_call: TRBJ2-7
clone_size: .
d_call: .
cdr3_nt: TGCGCCAGCAGCATAACAGGGTTTGGCTACGAGCAGTACTTC
cdr3_aa: CASSITGFGYEQYF

v_call: TRBV13
j_call: TRBJ2-5
clone_size: few
d_call: TRBD2
cdr3_nt: TGTGCCAGCAGCAAGACTAGCGGGAGGGCCAATGAACAGACCCAGTACTTC
cdr3_aa: CASSKTSGRANEQTQYF

v_call: TRBV11-2
j_call: TRBJ2-7
clone_size: many
d_call: TRBD1
cdr3_nt: TGTGCCAGCAGCTTAGTACAGGGGGTGCACGAGCAGTACTTC
cdr3_aa: CASSLVQGVHEQYF

v_call: TRBV28
j_call: TRBJ2-7
clone_size: .
d_call: TRBD1
cdr3_nt: TGTGCCAGCAGTCCGACAGGGCCTCCCTACGAGCAGTACTTC
cdr3_aa: CASSPTGPPYEQYF

v_call: TRBV3-1
j_call: TRBJ2-3
clone_size: .
d_call: .
cdr3_nt: TGTGCCAGCAGCCAAGATGGCGGAGCCACAGATACGCAGTATTTT
cdr3_aa: CASSQDGGATDTQYF

v_call: TRBV29-1
j_call: TRBJ2-2
clone_size: few
d_call: .
cdr3_nt: TGCAGCGTCCCGGGGCAGATGAACACCGGGGAGCTGTTTTTT
cdr3_aa: CSVPGQMNTGELFF

v_call: TRBV7-6
j_call: TRBJ2-1
clone_size: .
d_call: TRBD2
cdr3_nt: TGTGCCAGCAGCTTAGCGAGGAGACTAGCGGGAGCCTACAATGAGCAGTTCTTC
cdr3_aa: CASSLARRLAGAYNEQFF

v_call: TRBV12-3/TRBV12-4
j_call: TRBJ2-3
clone_size: .
d_call: .
cdr3_nt: TGTGCCAGCAGTTCGTCGGGCCTCTTCACAGATACGCAGTATTTT
cdr3_aa: CASSSSGLFTDTQYF

v_call: TRBV28
j_call: TRBJ1-5
clone_size: many
d_call: .
cdr3_nt: TGTGCCAGCAGTGCCGACGGGGCCGGAAACTGGCCCCAGCATTTT
cdr3_aa: CASSADGAGNWPQHF

v_call: TRBV14
j_call: TRBJ2-5
clone_size: few
d_call: TRBD1
cdr3_nt: TGTGCCAGCAGCTCACCGGGACAGGGACTTTGGGAGACCCAGTACTTC
cdr3_aa: CASSSPGQGLWETQYF

v_call: TRBV6-6
j_call: TRBJ1-1
clone_size: few
d_call: .
cdr3_nt: TGTGCCAGCATCGGGGGGAACACTGAAGCTTTCTTT
cdr3_aa: CASIGGNTEAFF

v_call: TRBV12-5
j_call: TRBJ2-3
clone_size: .
d_call: .
cdr3_nt: TGTGCTAGTGGCCGTAGCGGAAACACAGATACGCAGTATTTT
cdr3_aa: CASGRSGNTDTQYF

v_call: TRBV5-6
j_call: TRBJ1-1
clone_size: few
d_call: .
cdr3_nt: TGTGCCAGCAGCTTCGACAGGATGATTGAAGCTTTCTTT
cdr3_aa: CASSFDRMIEAFF

v_call: TRBV4-3
j_call: TRBJ2-1
clone_size: few
d_call: .
cdr3_nt: TGCGCCAGCAGCCAAGATCGTAGGAGCTCCTACAATGAGCAGTTCTTC
cdr3_aa: CASSQDRRSSYNEQFF

v_call: TRBV6-2/TRBV6-3
j_call: TRBJ2-3
clone_size: .
d_call: .
cdr3_nt: TGTGCCAGCAACCCAGGGACTTCAAGCACAGATACGCAGTATTTT
cdr3_aa: CASNPGTSSTDTQYF

v_call: TRBV6-5
j_call: TRBJ1-2
clone_size: many
d_call: .
cdr3_nt: TGTGCCAGCAGTACAGAAAACTATGGCTACACCTTC
cdr3_aa: CASSTENYGYTF

v_call: TRBV20-1
j_call: TRBJ2-7
clone_size: .
d_call: .
cdr3_nt: TGCAGTGCTGCCGGGACCTCCTACGAGCAGTACTTC
cdr3_aa: CSAAGTSYEQYF

v_call: TRBV11-2
j_call: TRBJ2-1
clone_size: few
d_call: TRBD2
cdr3_nt: TGTGCCAGCAGCTTACTAGCGGGAGGGATTTACAATGAGCAGTTCTTC
cdr3_aa: CASSLLAGGIYNEQFF

v_call: TRBV5-1
j_call: TRBJ2-3
clone_size: many
d_call: TRBD1
cdr3_nt: TGCGCCAGCAGCCCAGGGGACAGTGTATCCACAGATACGCAGTATTTT
cdr3_aa: CASSPGDSVSTDTQYF

v_call: TRBV2
j_call: TRBJ1-1
clone_size: few
d_call: .
cdr3_nt: TGTGCCAGCAGTGATCCCCGGGACCTGGGGGCTGAAGCTTTCTTT
cdr3_aa: CASSDPRDLGAEAFF

v_call: TRBV27
j_call: TRBJ2-1
clone_size: few
d_call: TRBD2
cdr3_nt: TGTGCCAGCAGTTTAGGGGGACTAGAGGATGAGCAGTTCTTC
cdr3_aa: CASSLGGLEDEQFF

v_call: TRBV10-3
j_call: TRBJ1-1
clone_size: .
d_call: .
cdr3_nt: TGTGCCATCAGTGTCGGGTCCCGGACGGGGAACACTGAAGCTTTCTTT
cdr3_aa: CAISVGSRTGNTEAFF

v_call: TRBV7-2
j_call: TRBJ2-2
clone_size: many
d_call: .
cdr3_nt: TGTGCCAGCAGCTTCACAGGGCTCACCGGGGAGCTGTTTTTT
cdr3_aa: CASSFTGLTGELFF

v_call: TRBV12-3/TRBV12-4
j_call: TRBJ1-2
clone_size: many
d_call: .
cdr3_nt: TGTGCCAGCAGCCTTCCCGGACTGAGCTATGGCTACACCTTC
cdr3_aa: CASSLPGLSYGYTF

v_call: TRBV12-3/TRBV12-4
j_call: TRBJ2-1
clone_size: few
d_call: .
cdr3_nt: TGTGCCAGCAGTTTATCCCATGAGCAGTTCTTC
cdr3_aa: CASSLSHEQFF

v_call: TRBV7-8
j_call: TRBJ2-1
clone_size: many
d_call: TRBD2
cdr3_nt: TGTGCCAGCGGAGCGGGAGGGTACAATGAGCAGTTCTTC
cdr3_aa: CASGAGGYNEQFF

v_call: TRBV9
j_call: TRBJ1-3
clone_size: .
d_call: .
cdr3_nt: TGTGCCAGCAGCGTAGCTCCCACAGCCTCTGGAAACACCATATATTTT
cdr3_aa: CASSVAPTASGNTIYF

v_call: TRBV12-3/TRBV12-4
j_call: TRBJ1-2
clone_size: many
d_call: .
cdr3_nt: TGTGCCAGCAGAACCGGGACGAGGGATGGCTACACCTTC
cdr3_aa: CASRTGTRDGYTF

v_call: TRBV6-2/TRBV6-3
j_call: TRBJ1-2
clone_size: .
d_call: .
cdr3_nt: TGTGCCAGCAGTTACTTCACAGGGAATGACGGCTACACCTTC
cdr3_aa: CASSYFTGNDGYTF

v_call: TRBV29-1
j_call: TRBJ2-1
clone_size: many
d_call: .
cdr3_nt: TGCAGCGTTGAAGGGGACCCGAGCTCCTACAATGAGCAGTTCTTC
cdr3_aa: CSVEGDPSSYNEQFF

v_call: TRBV6-1
j_call: TRBJ2-4
clone_size: many
d_call: .
cdr3_nt: TGTGCCACTCAAGGGGGGCTCGGTGCCAAAAACATTCAGTACTTC
cdr3_aa: CATQGGLGAKNIQYF

v_call: TRBV24-1
j_call: TRBJ2-2
clone_size: few
d_call: TRBD2
cdr3_nt: TGTGCCACCAGTGTCTCGGGACTAGCGGGAGGAAGGACCGGGGAGCTGTTTTTT
cdr3_aa: CATSVSGLAGGRTGELFF

v_call: TRBV4-3
j_call: TRBJ1-1
clone_size: few
d_call: TRBD1
cdr3_nt: TGCGCCAGCAGCCAAGATCCCTGGACAGGGTGGGCTTTCTTT
cdr3_aa: CASSQDPWTGWAFF

v_call: TRBV20-1
j_call: TRBJ2-3
clone_size: many
d_call: TRBD1
cdr3_nt: TGCAGTGCTAGACAGACAGGGGCCACGTTAAACAAGCCCTACACAGATACGCAGTATTTT
cdr3_aa: CSARQTGATLNKPYTDTQYF

v_call: TRBV15
j_call: TRBJ1-1
clone_size: .
d_call: .
cdr3_nt: TGTGCCACCACCAAGACAGCTAACACTGAAGCTTTCTTT
cdr3_aa: CATTKTANTEAFF

v_call: TRBV6-5
j_call: TRBJ2-7
clone_size: few
d_call: TRBD2
cdr3_nt: TGTGCCAGCAGTTCTCACTTTACGAAGGCGGGAGGTGGCTACGAGCAGTACTTC
cdr3_aa: CASSSHFTKAGGGYEQYF